One and the same sample provided the 10 T cell receptor beta chains below, sequenced in a study of blood T cell repertoires in COVID-19. The repertoire was sequenced with immunoSEQ multiplex PCR; TCRdb's copy has only in-frame clones and lacks some. This table has approximately 15,000 clones, over 70% appearing once. The specimen sequenced was peripheral blood. These receptors all stem from an older woman with active COVID-19.

This clone came up a few times. The V gene is TRBV7-9, the J gene TRBJ2-1; 11 positions agree with TRBD1. The CDR3 covers 15 residues. V was pared by 3 bases and J by 6 bases, with 4 bases of the junction left unmatched. Germline V gives CDR1 SEHNR, CDR2 FQNEAQ (reference sequence). The CDR3 sequence is CASSFGQGAGNEQFF. DNA for the CDR3: TGTGCCAGCAGCTTCGGACAGGGGGCCGGCAATGAGCAGTTCTTC.

The chain carries TRBV2 and TRBJ2-5, with D perhaps matching TRBD1 (6 bases). The ends were cut back, 6 bases at V and 1 base at J, with 12 bases in the middle. The CDR3 is 14 amino acids. Germline V gene sequence: CDR1 SNHLY, CDR2 FYNNEI. Here the CDR3 reads CASSPGTSQETQYF. The DNA of the CDR3 is TGTGCCAGCAGCCCCGGGACATCCCAAGAGACCCAGTACTTC.

This chain links TRBV19 with TRBJ1-2, with a tentative D call TRBD1 (6 bases). The V and J ends lost 3 bases and 7 bases respectively, with 12 bases between them. Germline V gene lookup returns CDR1 LNHDA and CDR2 SQIVND (reference sequence). CDR3 length: 13 residues. The CDR3 region is CASSITQGSGYTF. As DNA, the CDR3 is TGTGCCAGTAGTATTACCCAGGGGTCTGGCTACACCTTC.

The chain joins TRBV5-1 to TRBJ1-1, with 7 bases fitting TRBD1. This CDR3 comprises 14 residues. The J segment lost 1 base and the V segment lost 5 bases, leaving 5 bases of the junction unmatched. In germline, CDR1 is SGHRS, CDR2 YFSETQ. The CDR3 DNA reads as TGCGCCAGCAGATACAGGGGTGAGAACACTGAAGCTTTCTTT. Amino acids: CASRYRGENTEAFF.

V gene TRBV20-1 combines with J gene TRBJ1-3, with D perhaps TRBD1 (5 bases). V lost 3 bases and J lost 7, with 13 bases in between. CDR1 and CDR2 from the germline V gene are DFQATT and SNEGSKA (reference sequence). The CDR3 is made up of 13 amino acids. The CDR3: CSASQGGRNTIYF. The CDR3 DNA follows: TGCAGTGCTAGTCAGGGCGGGAGGAACACCATATATTTT.

The rearrangement joins TRBV27 to TRBJ2-2, with 7 bases that match TRBD1. The germline gives CDR1 MNHEY, CDR2 SMNVEV (reference sequence). The CDR3 is 15 residues long. With V trimmed by 6 bases and J by 5 bases, 9 bases remained unmatched. The CDR3 bases are TGTGCCAGCAGCCACAGGGGCCCCCAAACCGGGGAGCTGTTTTTT. Protein: CASSHRGPQTGELFF.

The V and J genes are TRBV6-5 and TRBJ2-1; a possible D gene is TRBD2 (6 bases). CDR3 length: 15 amino acids. Germline loops: CDR1 MNHEY, CDR2 SVGAGI. Trimming removed 6 bases from V and 6 bases from J, with 18 bases in between. CDR3 sequence: CASSDAGLGGNEQFF. DNA for the CDR3: TGTGCCAGCAGCGACGCCGGGCTGGGGGGCAATGAGCAGTTCTTC.

The rearrangement uses TRBV3-1 (or the pseudogene TRBV3-2) and TRBJ1-2, with D perhaps matching TRBD1 (5 bases). CDR1 is LGHDT, CDR2 YNNKEL, per germline (reference sequence). The CDR3 length is 13 residues. V was trimmed by 5 bases and J by 8 bases, leaving 15 bases between them. The CDR3 sequence is CASSTQGAGGYTF. The CDR3 DNA reads TGTGCCAGCAGCACCCAGGGTGCGGGAGGCTACACCTTC.

The gene calls are TRBV6-6 and TRBJ1-5; D is possibly TRBD1 (6 bases). The germline V gene encodes CDR1 MNHNY and CDR2 SVGAGI (reference sequence). The CDR3 extends over 14 amino acids. The V end was cut by 2 bases, the J end by 6 bases, with 11 bases between. Written as DNA, the CDR3 is TGTGCCAGCAGTTACACAGGGTTGCTTCAGCCCCAGCATTTT. Translating gives CASSYTGLLQPQHF.

The rearrangement uses TRBV7-3 and TRBJ1-2; the match to TRBD1 covers 8 bases. Germline V gene sequence: CDR1 SGHTA, CDR2 FQGTGA. Trimming took 2 bases from V and 6 from J; bases not matched to a gene: 11. This CDR3 spans 16 amino acids. The CDR3 bases are TGTGCCAGCAGCTTAGCGCCGACAGGGGTATTGGATGGCTACACCTTC. This sequence encodes CASSLAPTGVLDGYTF.